The entry below gives a single T cell receptor (beta chain) sequence along with its context. This specimen comes from a study of blood T cell repertoires in COVID-19. Across the whole study: PBMCs, B-cell-depleted T cells, or T cells provided the cDNA or gDNA that made up the material.

Germline assignment: CDR1 ENHRY and CDR2 SYGVKD. The CDR3 spans 13 residues. Germline trimming cut 2 bases from V and 3 bases from J; bases unmatched to any gene: 0. Repertoires were generated with immunoSEQ multiplex PCR, while TCRdb's copy carries only in-frame clones and drops some. The sample has around 57,000 clones; around 90% are singletons. This sequence joins TRBV10-3 and TRBJ2-7; 8 bases map to TRBD1. The source material was peripheral blood. This clonotype was sampled from a woman of 80 years or more with COVID-19, enrolled during active disease. CDR3 sequence reads: CAISEDRGYEQYF. CDR3 in DNA: TGTGCCATCAGTGAGGACAGGGGCTACGAGCAGTACTTC.